This T cell receptor beta chain was captured in a study of STAT3 mutations in large granular lymphocyte leukemia (dated by TCRdb to the late 2010s). Study-level background: Canonical activating STAT3 mutations were detected in roughly half of the longitudinally sequenced T-LGLL patients. About 19 representative T-LGLL cases were selected from an initial cohort of approximately 200 LGL patients for longitudinal TCRbeta and STAT3 sequencing. Each patient was sequenced at an average of about 4.1 time points, ranging from 2 to 8 samplings. As controls, the study also included longitudinal sequencing of a couple of patients with natural killer LGL leukemia. Over half of the T-LGLL patients were given one or more immunosuppressive therapy regimens, and 40% of those treated had a hematologic response. Patients with T-cell large granular lymphocyte leukemia underwent serial deep sequencing of TCRbeta CDR3 and STAT3 to reconstruct clonal hierarchy and dynamics.

An Illumina MiSeq was used to sequence the TCRbeta libraries, yielding an average of about 40,000 productive templates per sample. TCRbeta CDR3 libraries were generated with the immunoSEQ assay using multiplex PCR amplification. In the authors' own workflow: Repertoire diversity was calculated as previously defined, with values near 0 taken to indicate extremely monoclonal samples. Drawn from immuneACCESS, this table holds only the in-frame rearrangements with V and J called that TCRdb kept. Clones are partly lost; checked studies trace under half to an unresolved V gene and leave the rest unexplained. That table furnishes V, J and clone size, whereas the DNA furnished D and trimming. The sample table shows about 7,000 clones, and 57% are seen once. The top ten constitute about 80% of the sample. Here is what the overall study found, with its caveats: Because codominant clonotypes persisted in some patients, a small but highly pathogenic clone may have been missed. TCR clonotype switching after therapy was seen in about 35% of the 18 patients, with all newly emerging clones being STAT3 wild type. All T-LGLL patients had at least one immunodominant TCRbeta clonotype, and roughly half had multiple immunodominant subclonotypes. Because no samples were available when a clone first appeared, clonal expansion had to be inferred from samplings taken at other points. Linking therapy response to changes in TCR clonal burden was complicated by variable intervals between samplings and by differing treatment regimens. Several patients had a dominant TCR clone burden greater than the STAT3 mutant burden, which suggests that the STAT3 mutation arose secondarily within a clone that had already expanded.

This clone was seen more than once but under ten times. Its antigen specificity is not known. No much larger clone exists at a distance of one base, and base qualities are not known. Trimming takes 5 bases off V and 4 bases off J; junction bases not matched to a gene: 7. The CDR3, from cysteine to phenylalanine, totals 15 residues. Kept here is only the CDR3 DNA, which spans 45 bases and is read in frame from base 1. Looking up the germline V gene (reference sequence) yields CDR1 SEHNR and CDR2 FQNEAQ. DNA was extracted from blood mononuclear cells, with the same DNA used for both TCR and STAT3 sequencing.

Recombination joined TRBV7-9 with TRBJ1-2; 10 of the junction bases match TRBD1. The sequence derives from a boy between 10 and 17 years old with T-cell large granular lymphocyte leukemia. Some clones in this sample may be carry-over from other donors' samples. The age is the age at diagnosis. The specimen sequenced was peripheral blood mononuclear cells. The DNA sequence is as follows: TGTGCCAGCAGCCTTCCGGGACAGGGGTTCTATGGCTACACCTTC. The resulting protein is CASSLPGQGFYGYTF.